This is a list of T cell receptor beta chains from one sample in a study of blood T cells in healthy people across ages. Using its own MiXCR run on the 5' RACE reads, TCRdb lists one record per CDR3 protein. Counted here are approximately 730,000 distinct CDR3 sequences, roughly 41% occurring once; the ten biggest clones make up roughly 20%. The sequenced sample was blood. All receptors come from a woman aged 60-75 years in good health. Both conserved end residues are part of each CDR3. D genes are given only for firm matches. Some rows mark clone size as missing; the rest say once, few, many or name a class of expanded clone.

CDR3aa,CDR3nt,abundance,j_gene,v_gene,d_gene
CSVVGGLETQYF,TGCAGCGTTGTAGGTGGCTTAGAGACCCAGTACTTC,NA,TRBJ2-5,TRBV29-1,NA
CSARSGDRWNTEAFF,TGCAGTGCTAGATCTGGGGACAGGTGGAACACTGAAGCTTTCTTT,NA,TRBJ1-1,TRBV20-1,TRBD1
CASSRDLNQETQYF,TGTGCCAGCAGCCGGGACTTGAACCAAGAGACCCAGTACTTC,NA,TRBJ2-5,TRBV5-5,NA
CSPPTRHGYTF,TGCAGTCCTCCTACGCGGCACGGCTACACCTTC,few,TRBJ1-2,TRBV20-1,NA
CASSSSGQGSNYGYTF,TGTGCCAGCAGCTCAAGCGGACAGGGGTCTAACTATGGCTACACCTTC,few,TRBJ1-2,TRBV9,TRBD1
CASSKTRPGPHEQYF,TGTGCCAGCAGCAAAACCCGTCCGGGACCCCACGAGCAGTACTTC,NA,TRBJ2-7,TRBV21-1,NA
CASAGVGTDTQYF,TGTGCCTCGGCGGGGGTTGGCACAGATACGCAGTATTTT,NA,TRBJ2-3,TRBV2,TRBD2
CASRQGASNQPQHF,TGTGCCAGCAGACAGGGGGCGAGCAATCAGCCCCAGCATTTT,NA,TRBJ1-5,TRBV27,TRBD1
CASSLVGGGTSTDTQYF,TGTGCCAGCAGTTTGGTGGGTGGGGGGACTTCCACAGATACGCAGTATTTT,few,TRBJ2-3,TRBV12-3/TRBV12-4,NA
CATSAGPSYNEQYF,TGTGCCACCAGTGCAGGCCCATCCTACAATGAGCAGTACTTC,NA,TRBJ2-7,TRBV24-1,NA
CASSYYFGTPETQYF,TGTGCCAGCAGTTACTATTTCGGGACCCCAGAGACCCAGTACTTC,once,TRBJ2-5,TRBV6-5,NA
CAISVGQGENYGYTF,TGTGCCATCAGTGTGGGACAGGGAGAAAACTATGGCTACACCTTC,many,TRBJ1-2,TRBV10-3,TRBD1
CACSEWAGLNNEQFF,TGTGCCTGCAGTGAGTGGGCGGGGCTAAACAATGAGCAGTTCTTC,NA,TRBJ2-1,TRBV25-1,NA
CASSDSAGGGYGYTF,TGTGCCAGCAGTGACTCGGCGGGGGGCGGCTATGGCTACACCTTC,NA,TRBJ1-2,TRBV6-4,NA
CSVQKSGGGHKTQFF,TGCAGTGTCCAGAAGTCGGGCGGGGGGCACAAGACCCAGTTCTTC,NA,TRBJ2-1,TRBV20-1,TRBD2
CSARDKGTGKTEAFF,TGCAGTGCTAGAGATAAAGGGACAGGGAAGACTGAAGCTTTCTTT,few,TRBJ1-1,TRBV20-1,TRBD1
CSVSPTPGNTEAFF,TGCAGCGTCTCCCCCACTCCCGGGAACACTGAAGCTTTCTTT,NA,TRBJ1-1,TRBV29-1,NA
CASSFPDRGTDEQYF,TGTGCCAGCAGTTTCCCGGACAGGGGGACCGACGAGCAGTACTTC,NA,TRBJ2-7,TRBV28,TRBD1
CASSSGTDQPQHF,TGTGCCAGCAGCTCCGGGACGGATCAGCCCCAGCATTTT,NA,TRBJ1-5,TRBV11-2,NA
CASSEPGTITRNEQFF,TGTGCCAGCAGTGAACCTGGGACGATAACGCGGAATGAGCAGTTCTTC,NA,TRBJ2-1,TRBV28,NA
CASAGGHQYGYTF,TGTGCCTCCGCCGGGGGACACCAATATGGCTACACCTTC,few,TRBJ1-2,TRBV2,NA
CASKSIAGGTNTGELFF,TGTGCCAGCAAATCGATAGCGGGAGGGACGAACACCGGGGAGCTGTTTTTT,NA,TRBJ2-2,TRBV2,TRBD2
CASSQEARGGKETQYF,TGTGCCAGCAGCCAAGAGGCGCGGGGGGGAAAAGAGACCCAGTACTTC,NA,TRBJ2-5,TRBV4-2,TRBD2
CASSEGTGHGVYEQYF,TGTGCCAGCAGTGAAGGTACGGGACACGGGGTCTACGAGCAGTACTTC,NA,TRBJ2-7,TRBV2,NA
CSANSNYGYTF,TGCAGTGCTAACTCTAACTATGGCTACACCTTC,NA,TRBJ1-2,TRBV20-1,NA
CATSESGTGQEETQYF,TGTGCCACCAGTGAATCCGGGACAGGGCAAGAAGAGACCCAGTACTTC,few,TRBJ2-5,TRBV24-1,TRBD1
CSVYRDGHTF,TGCAGCGTTTACAGGGACGGCCACACCTTC,NA,TRBJ1-2,TRBV29-1,NA
CSVGAGAYGYTF,TGCAGCGTTGGGGCAGGGGCATATGGCTACACCTTC,few,TRBJ1-2,TRBV29-1,NA
CSAAQGTYEQYF,TGCAGCGCTGCCCAGGGGACTTACGAGCAGTACTTC,NA,TRBJ2-7,TRBV29-1,NA
CASSARKGIRNQPQHF,TGTGCCAGCAGCGCACGGAAGGGAATTCGCAATCAGCCCCAGCATTTT,NA,TRBJ1-5,TRBV21-1,NA
CASSTTETGFSYEQYF,TGTGCCAGCAGTACAACGGAAACAGGCTTCTCCTACGAGCAGTACTTC,NA,TRBJ2-7,TRBV11-3,NA
CASSLTRVAGGNEQFF,TGTGCCAGCAGCTTAACAAGGGTAGCGGGGGGGAATGAGCAGTTCTTC,few,TRBJ2-1,TRBV7-3,TRBD2
CASTLGQGPRNIQYF,TGTGCCAGTACCCTAGGACAGGGGCCTCGTAACATTCAGTACTTC,few,TRBJ2-4,TRBV19,TRBD1
CSVEDLNRRAGYTF,TGCAGCGTTGAAGATCTTAACCGTAGGGCTGGCTACACCTTC,NA,TRBJ1-2,TRBV29-1,NA
CASRRQATNTDTQYF,TGTGCCAGCCGGAGACAGGCAACTAACACAGATACGCAGTATTTT,NA,TRBJ2-3,TRBV6-5,NA